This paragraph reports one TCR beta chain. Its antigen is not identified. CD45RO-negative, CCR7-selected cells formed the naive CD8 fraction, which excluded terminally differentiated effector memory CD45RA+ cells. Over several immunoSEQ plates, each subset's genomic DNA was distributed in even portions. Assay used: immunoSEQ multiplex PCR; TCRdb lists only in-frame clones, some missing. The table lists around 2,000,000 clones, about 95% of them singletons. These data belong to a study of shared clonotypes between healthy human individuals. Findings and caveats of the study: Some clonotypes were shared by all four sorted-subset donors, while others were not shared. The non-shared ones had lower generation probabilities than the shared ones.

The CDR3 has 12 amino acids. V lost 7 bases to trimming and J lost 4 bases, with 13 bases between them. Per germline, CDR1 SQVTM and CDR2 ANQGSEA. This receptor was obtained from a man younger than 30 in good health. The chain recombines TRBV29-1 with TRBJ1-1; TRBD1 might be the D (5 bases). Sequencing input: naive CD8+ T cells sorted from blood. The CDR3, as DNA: TGCAGCGCCCTTGAGGGGAGCACTGAAGCTTTCTTT. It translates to CSALEGSTEAFF.